This T cell receptor beta chain was recovered during a study of cytomegalovirus exposure and HLA in healthy donors. Germline values: CDR1 LNHDA, CDR2 SQIVND (reference sequence). The CDR3 is 15 amino acids. V lost 8 bases, J lost 5 bases, and 19 bases lay in between. Vbeta (60) and Jbeta (13) primers were used in the PCR. The method was immunoSEQ multiplex PCR; TCRdb's version includes in-frame clones alone and lacks a portion of them. The sample carries roughly 150,000 clones, 60% to 75% recorded once. The TCR originated in a man aged 30-40 years in good health and CMV-seronegative. Sequencing was performed on PBMCs. The chain has TRBV19 and TRBJ2-1; D might be TRBD2 (7 bases). The CDR3 DNA follows: TGTGCCAGTGCCAGGTCGTGGGGGGGCGACAATGAGCAGTTCTTC. It codes for CASARSWGGDNEQFF.